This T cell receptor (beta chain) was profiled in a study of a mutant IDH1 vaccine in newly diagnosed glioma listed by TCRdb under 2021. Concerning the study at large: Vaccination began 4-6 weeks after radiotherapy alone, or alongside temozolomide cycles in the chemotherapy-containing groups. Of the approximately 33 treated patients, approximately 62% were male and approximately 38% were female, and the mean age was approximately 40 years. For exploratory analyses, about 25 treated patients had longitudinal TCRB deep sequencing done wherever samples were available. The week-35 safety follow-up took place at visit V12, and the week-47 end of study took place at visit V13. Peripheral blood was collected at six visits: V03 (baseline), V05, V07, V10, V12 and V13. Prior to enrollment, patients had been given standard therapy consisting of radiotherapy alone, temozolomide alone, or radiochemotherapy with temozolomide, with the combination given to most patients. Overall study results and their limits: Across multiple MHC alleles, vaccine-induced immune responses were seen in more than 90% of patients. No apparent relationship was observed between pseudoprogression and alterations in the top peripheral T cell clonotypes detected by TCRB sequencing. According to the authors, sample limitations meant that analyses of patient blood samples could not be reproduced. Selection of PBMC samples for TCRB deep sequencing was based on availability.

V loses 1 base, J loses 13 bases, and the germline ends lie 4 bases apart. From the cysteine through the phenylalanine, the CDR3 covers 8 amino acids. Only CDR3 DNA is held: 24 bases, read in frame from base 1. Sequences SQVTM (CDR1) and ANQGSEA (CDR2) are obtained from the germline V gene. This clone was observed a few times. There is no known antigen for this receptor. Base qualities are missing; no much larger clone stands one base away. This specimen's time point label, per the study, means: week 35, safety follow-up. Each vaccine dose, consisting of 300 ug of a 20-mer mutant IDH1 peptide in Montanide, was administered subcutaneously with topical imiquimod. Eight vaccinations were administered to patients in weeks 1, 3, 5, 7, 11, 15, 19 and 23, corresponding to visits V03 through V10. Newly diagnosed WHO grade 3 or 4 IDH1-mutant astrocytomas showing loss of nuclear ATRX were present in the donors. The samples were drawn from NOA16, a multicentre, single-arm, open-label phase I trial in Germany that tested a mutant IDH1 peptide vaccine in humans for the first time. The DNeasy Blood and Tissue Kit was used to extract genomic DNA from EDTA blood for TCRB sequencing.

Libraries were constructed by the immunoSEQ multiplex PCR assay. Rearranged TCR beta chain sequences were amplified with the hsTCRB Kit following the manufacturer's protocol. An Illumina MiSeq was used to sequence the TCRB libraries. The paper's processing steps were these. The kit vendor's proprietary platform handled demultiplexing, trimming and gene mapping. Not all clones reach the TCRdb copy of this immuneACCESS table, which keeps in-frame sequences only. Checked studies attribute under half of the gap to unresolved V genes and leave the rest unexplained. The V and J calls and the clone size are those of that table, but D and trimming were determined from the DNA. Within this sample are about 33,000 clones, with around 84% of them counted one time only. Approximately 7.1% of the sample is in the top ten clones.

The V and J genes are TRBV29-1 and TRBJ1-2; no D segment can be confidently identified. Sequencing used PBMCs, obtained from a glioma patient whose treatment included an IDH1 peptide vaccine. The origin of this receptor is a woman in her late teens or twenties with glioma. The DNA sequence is TGCAGCGTTGAAGGTACCACCTTC. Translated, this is CSVEGTTF.